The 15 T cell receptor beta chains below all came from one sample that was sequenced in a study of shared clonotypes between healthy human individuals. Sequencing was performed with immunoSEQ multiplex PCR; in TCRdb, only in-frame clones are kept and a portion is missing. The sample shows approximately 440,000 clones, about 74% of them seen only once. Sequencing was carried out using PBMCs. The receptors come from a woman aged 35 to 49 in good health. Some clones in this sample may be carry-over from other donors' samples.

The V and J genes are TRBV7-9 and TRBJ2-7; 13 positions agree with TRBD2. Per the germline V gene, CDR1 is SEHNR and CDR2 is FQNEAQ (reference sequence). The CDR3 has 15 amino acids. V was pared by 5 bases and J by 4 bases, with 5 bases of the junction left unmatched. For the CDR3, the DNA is TGTGCCAGCAGCACTAGCGGGAGGGCCGGGTACGAGCAGTACTTC. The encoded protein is CASSTSGRAGYEQYF.

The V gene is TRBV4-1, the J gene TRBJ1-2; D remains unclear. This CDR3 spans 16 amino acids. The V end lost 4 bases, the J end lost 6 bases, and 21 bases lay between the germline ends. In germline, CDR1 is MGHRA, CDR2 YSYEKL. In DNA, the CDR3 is TGCGCCAGCAGCCGCTCCGAGTGGGCCCCACGGGATGGCTACACCTTC. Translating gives CASSRSEWAPRDGYTF.

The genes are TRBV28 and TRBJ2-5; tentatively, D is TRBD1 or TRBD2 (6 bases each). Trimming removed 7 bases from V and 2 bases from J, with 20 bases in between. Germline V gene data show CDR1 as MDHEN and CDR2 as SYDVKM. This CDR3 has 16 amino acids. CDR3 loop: CASTRRGAPGQETQYF. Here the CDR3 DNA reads TGTGCCAGCACCCGGAGGGGGGCCCCAGGGCAAGAGACCCAGTACTTC.

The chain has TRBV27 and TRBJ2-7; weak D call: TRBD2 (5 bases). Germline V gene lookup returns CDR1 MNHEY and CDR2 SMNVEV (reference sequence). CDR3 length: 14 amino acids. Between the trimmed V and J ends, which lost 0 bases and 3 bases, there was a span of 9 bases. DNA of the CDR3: TGTGCCAGCAGTTTATCCCCGGGAAGCTACGAGCAGTACTTC. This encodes CASSLSPGSYEQYF.

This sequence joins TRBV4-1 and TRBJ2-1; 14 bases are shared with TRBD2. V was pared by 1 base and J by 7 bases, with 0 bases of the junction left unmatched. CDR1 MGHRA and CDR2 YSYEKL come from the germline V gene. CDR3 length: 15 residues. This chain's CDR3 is CASSQGLAGGNEQFF. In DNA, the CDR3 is TGCGCCAGCAGCCAAGGACTAGCGGGGGGGAATGAGCAGTTCTTC.

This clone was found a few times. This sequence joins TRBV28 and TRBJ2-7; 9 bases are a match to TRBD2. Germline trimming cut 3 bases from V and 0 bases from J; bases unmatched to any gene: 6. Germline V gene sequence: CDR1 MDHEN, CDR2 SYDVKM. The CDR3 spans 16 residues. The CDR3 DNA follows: TGTGCCAGCAGTTTGGGTAGCGGGAGACTCTCCTACGAGCAGTACTTC. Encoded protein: CASSLGSGRLSYEQYF.

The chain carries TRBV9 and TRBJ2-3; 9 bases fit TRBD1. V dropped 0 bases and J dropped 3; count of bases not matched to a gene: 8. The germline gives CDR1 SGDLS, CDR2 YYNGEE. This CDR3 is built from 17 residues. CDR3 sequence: CASSVVSPTGGTDTQYF. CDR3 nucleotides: TGTGCCAGCAGCGTAGTTTCGCCGACAGGGGGGACAGATACGCAGTATTTT.

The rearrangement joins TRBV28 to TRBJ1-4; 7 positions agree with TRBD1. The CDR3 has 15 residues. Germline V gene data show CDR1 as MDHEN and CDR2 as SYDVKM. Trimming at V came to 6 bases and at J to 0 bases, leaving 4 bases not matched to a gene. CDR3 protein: CASRATGATNEKLFF. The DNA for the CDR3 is TGTGCCAGCAGAGCTACAGGGGCAACTAATGAAAAACTGTTTTTT.

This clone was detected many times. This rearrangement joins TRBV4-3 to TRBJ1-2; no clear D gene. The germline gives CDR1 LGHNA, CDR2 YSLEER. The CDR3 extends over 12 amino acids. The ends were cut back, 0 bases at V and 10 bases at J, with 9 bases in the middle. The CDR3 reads CASSQDRQTYTF. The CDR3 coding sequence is TGCGCCAGCAGCCAAGATCGGCAGACCTACACCTTC.

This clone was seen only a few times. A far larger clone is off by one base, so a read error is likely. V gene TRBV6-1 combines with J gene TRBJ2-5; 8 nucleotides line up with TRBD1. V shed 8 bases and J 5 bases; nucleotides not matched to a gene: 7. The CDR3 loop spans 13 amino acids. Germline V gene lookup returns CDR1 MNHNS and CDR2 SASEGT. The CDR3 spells CASLAGGAETQYF. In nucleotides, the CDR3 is TGTGCCAGCCTCGCAGGGGGCGCGGAGACCCAGTACTTC.

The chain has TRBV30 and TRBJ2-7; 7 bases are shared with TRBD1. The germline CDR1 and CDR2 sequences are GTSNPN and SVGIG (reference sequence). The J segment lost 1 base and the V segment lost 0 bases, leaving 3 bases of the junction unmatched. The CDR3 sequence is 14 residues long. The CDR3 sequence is CAWSVDRDSYEQYF. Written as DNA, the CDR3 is TGTGCCTGGAGTGTCGACAGGGATTCCTACGAGCAGTACTTC.

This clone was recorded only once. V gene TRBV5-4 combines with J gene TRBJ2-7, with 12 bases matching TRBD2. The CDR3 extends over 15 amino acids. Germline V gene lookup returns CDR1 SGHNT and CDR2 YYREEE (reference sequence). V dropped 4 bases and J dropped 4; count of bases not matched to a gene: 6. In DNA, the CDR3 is TGTGCCAGCAGCCTGACTAGCGGGAGTGATTACGAGCAGTACTTC. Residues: CASSLTSGSDYEQYF.

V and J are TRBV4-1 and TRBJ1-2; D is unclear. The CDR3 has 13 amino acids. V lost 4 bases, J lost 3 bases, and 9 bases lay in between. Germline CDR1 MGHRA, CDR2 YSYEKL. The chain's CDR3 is CASSRSRDYGYTF. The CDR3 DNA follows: TGCGCCAGCAGCCGATCTCGGGACTATGGCTACACCTTC.

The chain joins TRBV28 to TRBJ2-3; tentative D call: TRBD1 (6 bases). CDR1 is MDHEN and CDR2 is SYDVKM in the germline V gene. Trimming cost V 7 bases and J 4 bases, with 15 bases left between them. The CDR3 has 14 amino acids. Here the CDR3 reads CASTITGTPDTQYF. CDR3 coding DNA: TGTGCCAGCACCATAACCGGGACACCAGATACGCAGTATTTT.

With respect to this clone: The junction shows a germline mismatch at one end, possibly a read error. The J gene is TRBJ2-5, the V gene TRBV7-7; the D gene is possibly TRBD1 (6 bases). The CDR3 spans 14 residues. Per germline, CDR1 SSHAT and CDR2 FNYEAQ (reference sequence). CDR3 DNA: TGTGCTAGCAGCTCGACGGACAGCATAGGGACCCAGTACTTC. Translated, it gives CASSSTDSIGTQYF. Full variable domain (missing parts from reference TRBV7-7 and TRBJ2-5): GAGVSQSPRYKVTKRGQDVTLRCDPISSHATLYWYQQALGQGPEFLTYFNYEAQPDKSGLPSDRFSAERPEGSISTLTIQRTEQRDSAMYRCASSSTDSIGTQYFGPGTRLLVL.